This T cell receptor beta chain was observed in a study of blood T cell repertoires in COVID-19. Study details: Nucleic acid was either cDNA or gDNA, and it came from T cells, B-cell-depleted T cells, or PBMCs.

Per the study methods: Reference gene primers were amplified, and this amplification served to estimate nucleated cell counts. Method: immunoSEQ multiplex PCR; TCRdb's copy keeps in-frame clones and lacks some. V and J calls and clone size are copied from that table; D and trimming were computed from the DNA. There are under 200,000 clones in the sample; approximately 84% occur only once, and approximately 5.6% lies in the top ten. This CDR3 has 15 amino acids. Germline assignment: CDR1 LGHDT and CDR2 YNNKEL (reference sequence). V was clipped by 3 bases and J by 5 bases, with 17 bases between them. Those enrolled, adults aged about 18 to 89 years, came from some 23 US areas. Participants were placed into cohorts based on the clinical history they reported.

Sequencing was carried out using PBMCs or T cells enriched from blood (not recorded which). This chain uses TRBV3-1 (or the pseudogene TRBV3-2) with TRBJ2-7; a weak D match, TRBD2 (5 bases). The clonotype comes from a woman aged 40 to 50 with acute COVID-19. The CDR3 DNA reads TGTGCCAGCAGCCACTCGGGATCACTCAGGAACGAGCAGTACTTC. This sequence encodes CASSHSGSLRNEQYF.